Presented here are 14 T cell receptor beta chains from one specimen sequenced in a study of blood T cell repertoires in COVID-19. Produced via immunoSEQ multiplex PCR; TCRdb's table is partial and in-frame only. The sample gives 280,000 or so clones, over 75% of which show up once; about 2% is in the top ten. The sequencing input was PBMCs or T cells enriched from blood (not recorded which). Receptor source: a young man who had recovered from COVID-19.

This clone appeared a single time. The rearrangement links TRBV9 to TRBJ1-2, with D perhaps TRBD1 (6 bases). The V gene's germline CDR1 is SGDLS and CDR2 YYNGEE. The CDR3 consists of 16 residues. V lost 3 bases and J lost 1, with 16 bases in between. The CDR3 loop is CASSAHVWTDNYGYTF. In DNA, the CDR3 is TGTGCCAGCAGCGCCCACGTATGGACAGATAACTATGGCTACACCTTC.

The chain carries TRBV5-4 and TRBJ2-3, with TRBD2 identical over 12 bases. Germline values: CDR1 SGHNT, CDR2 YYREEE (reference sequence). The length of the CDR3 is 13 residues. V was clipped by 3 bases and J by 10 bases; unmatched bases: 3. The CDR3 here is CASSSTSGGPQYF. The CDR3, as DNA: TGTGCCAGCAGCTCGACTAGCGGGGGCCCGCAGTATTTT.

The rearrangement uses TRBV9 and TRBJ1-1, with 7 bases lining up with TRBD1. Germline V gene lookup returns CDR1 SGDLS and CDR2 YYNGEE. This CDR3 comprises 15 residues. The J segment lost 1 base and the V segment lost 3 bases, leaving 6 bases of the junction unmatched. The CDR3 nucleotides are TGTGCCAGCAGCGAGAGTCGGGACAGGAACACTGAAGCTTTCTTT. It codes for CASSESRDRNTEAFF.

The CDR3 sequence is CASSENRAGNTIYF. Here the CDR3 DNA reads TGTGCCAGCAGTGAAAACAGGGCTGGAAACACCATATATTTT. The genes are TRBV2 and TRBJ1-3, with D possibly matching TRBD1 (6 bases). Germline CDR1 SNHLY, CDR2 FYNNEI. This CDR3 is 14 amino acids long. V dropped 2 bases and J dropped 2 bases, with 7 bases sitting between them.

This clone appeared once. The chain links TRBV14 to TRBJ2-5, with 7 positions matching TRBD1. Germline values: CDR1 SGHDN, CDR2 FVKESK. V trimming: 4 bases; J trimming: 2 bases; junction bases outside the gene matches: 10. The CDR3 loop spans 16 amino acids. DNA of the CDR3: TGTGCCAGCAGCCTCGGACAGGTCCCACGACAAGAGACCCAGTACTTC. This sequence encodes CASSLGQVPRQETQYF.

The rearrangement joins TRBV5-6 to TRBJ1-6; tentative D call: TRBD1 (5 bases). The CDR3 sequence is 16 residues long. V gave up 4 bases and J gave up 5 bases, with 16 bases separating them. Germline V gene lookup returns CDR1 SGHDT and CDR2 YYEEEE. CDR3: CASSRGGGRNNSPLHF. The CDR3 coding sequence is TGTGCCAGCAGCCGCGGCGGGGGAAGGAATAATTCACCCCTCCACTTT. Based on the CDR3 plus reference TRBV5-6 and TRBJ1-6, the full variable domain is DAGVTQSPTHLIKTRGQQVTLRCSPKSGHDTVSWYQQALGQGPQFIFQYYEEEERQRGNFPDRFSGHQFPNYSSELNVNALLLGDSALYLCASSRGGGRNNSPLHFGNGTRLTVT.

This clone has just one count. The J gene is TRBJ2-2, the V gene TRBV6-5; tentative D call: TRBD2 (5 bases). Deletions cut 5 bases from V and 0 bases from J, with 10 bases between. This CDR3 spans 15 amino acids. Germline-derived CDR1 and CDR2 are MNHEY and SVGAGI. CDR3 DNA: TGTGCCAGCAGTAAACAACTAGCGAACACCGGGGAGCTGTTTTTT. Amino acids: CASSKQLANTGELFF.

The gene calls are TRBV24-1 and TRBJ2-7, with TRBD1 identical over 8 bases. The V gene's germline CDR1 is KGHDR and CDR2 SFDVKD. The CDR3 extends over 14 amino acids. CDR3 amino acids: CAIIARQGAGEQYF. CDR3 DNA: TGTGCTATAATAGCTAGGCAGGGGGCCGGCGAGCAGTACTTC.

The chain links TRBV19 to TRBJ2-5, with 13 bases fitting TRBD2. V dropped 5 bases and J dropped 4; count of bases not matched to a gene: 7. Looked up from germline, CDR1 is LNHDA and CDR2 is SQIVND (reference sequence). The CDR3 covers 16 residues. The CDR3 bases are TGTGCCAGTAGTTCCAGACTAGCGGGGGGTCCAGAGACCCAGTACTTC. This translates into CASSSRLAGGPETQYF. Looking up the rest from reference TRBV19 and TRBJ2-5 gives the full variable domain: DGGITQSPKYLFRKEGQNVTLSCEQNLNHDAMYWYRQDPGQGLRLIYYSQIVNDFQKGDIAEGYSVSREKKESFPLTVTSAQKNPTAFYLCASSSRLAGGPETQYFGPGTRLLVL.

The rearrangement joins TRBV9 to TRBJ1-2, with 7 bases aligning to TRBD1. The V gene end was trimmed by 0 bases and the J gene end by 4 bases; junction bases not matched to a gene: 6. The CDR3 loop spans 15 amino acids. Germline CDR1 SGDLS, CDR2 YYNGEE. CDR3 in amino acids: CASSVDQGEGYGYTF. The CDR3 nucleotides read TGTGCCAGCAGCGTAGATCAGGGGGAAGGCTATGGCTACACCTTC.

The CDR3: CASSKTSWRDTDTQYF. DNA of the CDR3: TGTGCCAGCAGCAAAACTTCGTGGAGGGACACAGATACGCAGTATTTT. The chain recombines TRBV21-1 with TRBJ2-3; TRBD2 is the table's D call, not checked against the DNA. TRBV21-1 is termed a pseudogene. This CDR3 contains 16 residues.

The chain links TRBV6-5 to TRBJ2-7; possibly TRBD1 for D (6 bases). Germline values: CDR1 MNHEY, CDR2 SVGAGI. The CDR3 is made up of 14 amino acids. Trimming stripped 2 bases from V and 3 bases from J, with 11 bases between. The CDR3 sequence: CASSYAGRGYEQYF. Written as DNA, the CDR3 is TGTGCCAGCAGTTACGCCGGCAGGGGCTACGAGCAGTACTTC.

The V gene is TRBV7-2, the J gene TRBJ2-3; D is unresolved. CDR1 SGHTA and CDR2 FQGNSA come from the germline V gene. The CDR3 covers 15 residues. V gave up 3 bases and J gave up 2 bases, with 12 bases separating them. The CDR3 DNA follows: TGTGCCAGCAGCTTGACGGCGGCAACCACAGATACGCAGTATTTT. It encodes CASSLTAATTDTQYF.

The chain uses TRBV5-6 and TRBJ2-1; D is undetermined. The CDR3 consists of 15 residues. Trimming stripped 0 bases from V and 4 bases from J, with 11 bases between. Germline lookup yields CDR1 SGHDT and CDR2 YYEEEE. This CDR3 is CASSLGGRLYNEQFF. For the CDR3, the DNA is TGTGCCAGCAGCTTGGGTGGCAGGTTATACAATGAGCAGTTCTTC.